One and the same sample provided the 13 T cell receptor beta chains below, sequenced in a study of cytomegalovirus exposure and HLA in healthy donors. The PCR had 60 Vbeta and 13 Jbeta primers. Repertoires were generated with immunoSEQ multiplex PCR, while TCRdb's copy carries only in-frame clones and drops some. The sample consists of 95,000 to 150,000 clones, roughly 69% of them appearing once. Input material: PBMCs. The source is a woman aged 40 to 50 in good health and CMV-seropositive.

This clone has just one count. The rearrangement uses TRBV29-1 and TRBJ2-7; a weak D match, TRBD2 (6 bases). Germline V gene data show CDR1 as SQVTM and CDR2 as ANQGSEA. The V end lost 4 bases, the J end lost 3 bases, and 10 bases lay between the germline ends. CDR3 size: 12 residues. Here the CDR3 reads CSVGAGRYEQYF. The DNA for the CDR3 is TGCAGCGTTGGGGCGGGACGCTACGAGCAGTACTTC.

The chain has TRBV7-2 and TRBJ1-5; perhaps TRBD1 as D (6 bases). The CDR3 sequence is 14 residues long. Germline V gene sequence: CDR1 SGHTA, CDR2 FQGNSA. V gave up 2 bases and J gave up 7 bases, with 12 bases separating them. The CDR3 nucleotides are TGTGCCAGCAGCTTACAGGGGTGGGGACAGCCCCAGCATTTT. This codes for CASSLQGWGQPQHF.

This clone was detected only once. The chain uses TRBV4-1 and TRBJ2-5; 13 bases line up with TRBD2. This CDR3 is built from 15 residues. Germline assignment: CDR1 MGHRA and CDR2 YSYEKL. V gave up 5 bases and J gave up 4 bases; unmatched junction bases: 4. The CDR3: CASSELAGGRETQYF. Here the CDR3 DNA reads TGCGCCAGCAGCGAACTAGCGGGGGGGCGAGAGACCCAGTACTTC.

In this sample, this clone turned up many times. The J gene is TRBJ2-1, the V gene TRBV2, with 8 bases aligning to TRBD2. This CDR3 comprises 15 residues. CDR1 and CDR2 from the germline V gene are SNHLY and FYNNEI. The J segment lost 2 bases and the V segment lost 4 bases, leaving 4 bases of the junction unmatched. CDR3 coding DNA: TGTGCCAGCAGTGCCGGGGGGGATGCCTACAATGAGCAGTTCTTC. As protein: CASSAGGDAYNEQFF.

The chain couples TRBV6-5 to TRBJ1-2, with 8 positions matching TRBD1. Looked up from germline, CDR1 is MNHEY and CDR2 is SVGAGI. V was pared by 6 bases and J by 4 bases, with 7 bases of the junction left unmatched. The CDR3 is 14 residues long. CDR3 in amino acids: CASSPQGAVYGYTF. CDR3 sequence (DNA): TGTGCCAGCAGCCCTCAGGGGGCTGTCTATGGCTACACCTTC.

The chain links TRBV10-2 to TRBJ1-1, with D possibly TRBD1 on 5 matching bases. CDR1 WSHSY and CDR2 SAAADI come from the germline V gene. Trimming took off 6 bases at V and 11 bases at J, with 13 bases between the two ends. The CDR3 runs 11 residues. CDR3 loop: CASRSGQDAFF. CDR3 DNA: TGCGCCAGCAGGTCAGGACAAGACGCTTTCTTT.

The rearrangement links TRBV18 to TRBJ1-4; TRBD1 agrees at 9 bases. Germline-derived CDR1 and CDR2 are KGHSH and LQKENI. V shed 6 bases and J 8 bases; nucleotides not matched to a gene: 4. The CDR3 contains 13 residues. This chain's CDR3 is CASSRDRVEKLFF. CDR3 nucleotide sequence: TGTGCCAGCTCCCGGGACAGGGTCGAAAAACTGTTTTTT.

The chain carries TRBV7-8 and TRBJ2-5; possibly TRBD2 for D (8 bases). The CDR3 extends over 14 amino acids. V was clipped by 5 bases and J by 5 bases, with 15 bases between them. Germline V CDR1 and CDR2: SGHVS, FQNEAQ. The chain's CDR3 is CASSRREGAETQYF. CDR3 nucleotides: TGTGCCAGCAGCCGACGGGAGGGGGCCGAGACCCAGTACTTC.

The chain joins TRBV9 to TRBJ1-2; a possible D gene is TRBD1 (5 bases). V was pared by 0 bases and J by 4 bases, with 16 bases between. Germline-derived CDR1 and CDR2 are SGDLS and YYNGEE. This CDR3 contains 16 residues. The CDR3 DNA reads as TGTGCCAGCAGCGTAGGTCAGGGAGGGGCTGGCTATGGCTACACCTTC. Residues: CASSVGQGGAGYGYTF.

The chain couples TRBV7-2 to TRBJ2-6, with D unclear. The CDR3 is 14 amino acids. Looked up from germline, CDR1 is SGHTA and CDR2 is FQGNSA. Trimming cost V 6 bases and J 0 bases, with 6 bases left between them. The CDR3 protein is CASSQFSGANVLTF. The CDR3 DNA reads TGTGCCAGCAGTCAGTTCTCTGGGGCCAACGTCCTGACTTTC.

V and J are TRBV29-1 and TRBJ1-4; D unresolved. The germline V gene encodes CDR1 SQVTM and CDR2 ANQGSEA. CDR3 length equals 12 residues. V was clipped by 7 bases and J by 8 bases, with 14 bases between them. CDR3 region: CSGGESREKLFF. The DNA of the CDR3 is TGCAGCGGCGGGGAGAGTAGGGAAAAACTGTTTTTT.

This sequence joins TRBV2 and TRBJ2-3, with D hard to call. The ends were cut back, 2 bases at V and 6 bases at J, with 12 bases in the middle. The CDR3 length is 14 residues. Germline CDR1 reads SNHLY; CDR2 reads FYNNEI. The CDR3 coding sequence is TGTGCCAGCAGTGAATTTTTCAGCGAGGATACGCAGTATTTT. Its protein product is CASSEFFSEDTQYF.

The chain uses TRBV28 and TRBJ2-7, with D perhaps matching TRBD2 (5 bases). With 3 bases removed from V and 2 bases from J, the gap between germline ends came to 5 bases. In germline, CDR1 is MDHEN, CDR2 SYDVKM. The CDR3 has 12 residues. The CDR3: CASSLTTYEQYF. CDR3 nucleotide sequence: TGTGCCAGCAGTTTGACTACCTACGAGCAGTACTTC.